This entry concerns a single T cell receptor beta chain. Its cognate antigen is unknown. Germline values: CDR1 SGHDT, CDR2 YYEEEE. J gave up 5 bases and V 4 bases, and 10 bases lay outside the gene matches. The CDR3 contains 15 residues. Extraction and reverse transcription of RNA yielded cDNA as the sequencing template. The table came from immunoSEQ multiplex PCR; TCRdb's copy has only in-frame clones and leaves some out. The data show some 120,000 clones, approximately 60% seen once. The data were obtained in a study of CD8+ T cells in alopecia areata. Whole-study context: Treated patients were dosed with oral tofacitinib, taking 5 to 10 mg twice daily. Whole-study results and caveats: Possibly as an HLA-related effect, TCR sharing across patients appeared less clear than in mice. For patients receiving tofacitinib, scalp clonality and expanded CD8+ clones among the top 100 significantly decreased.

The treatment is: oral pan-JAK inhibitor, 5-10 mg twice daily. The clonotype originates from a human donor with alopecia areata. The material was CD4+ T cells sorted from blood, obtained at week 4, from a patient treated with tofacitinib. This sequence joins TRBV5-6 and TRBJ2-5; TRBD1 aligns across 8 bases. The CDR3 region is CASSRRTGMGETQYF. As DNA, the CDR3 is TGTGCCAGCAGCCGGAGGACAGGGATGGGGGAGACCCAGTACTTC.